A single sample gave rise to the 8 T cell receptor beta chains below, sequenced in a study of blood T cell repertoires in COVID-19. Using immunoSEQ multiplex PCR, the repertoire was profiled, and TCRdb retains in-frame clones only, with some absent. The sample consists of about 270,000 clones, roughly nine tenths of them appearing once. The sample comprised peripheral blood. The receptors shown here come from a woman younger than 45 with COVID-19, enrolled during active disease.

This CDR3 reads CASTRRDRGRSGANVLTF. The CDR3, as DNA: TGTGCCAGCACCCGACGAGACAGGGGGCGGTCTGGGGCCAACGTCCTGACTTTC. The chain is built from TRBV27 and TRBJ2-6; TRBD1 agrees at 10 bases. Germline CDR1 and CDR2: MNHEY and SMNVEV (reference sequence). V gave up 7 bases and J gave up 1 base; unmatched junction bases: 10. The CDR3 has 18 amino acids. The complete variable domain, with remaining parts taken from reference TRBV27 and TRBJ2-6, reads EAQVTQNPRYLITVTGKKLTVTCSQNMNHEYMSWYRQDPGLGLRQIYYSMNVEVTDKGDVPEGYKVSRKEKRNFPLILESPSPNQTSLYFCASTRRDRGRSGANVLTFGAGSRLTVL.

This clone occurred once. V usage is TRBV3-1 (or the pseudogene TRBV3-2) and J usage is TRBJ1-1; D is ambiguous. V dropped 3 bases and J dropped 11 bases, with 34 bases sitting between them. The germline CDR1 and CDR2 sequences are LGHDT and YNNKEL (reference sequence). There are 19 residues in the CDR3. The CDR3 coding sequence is TGTGCCAGCAGCCACTCGCCATCGCCCTCGTCGACTCGTGTTTCCTCGGCTTTCTTT. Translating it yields CASSHSPSPSSTRVSSAFF.

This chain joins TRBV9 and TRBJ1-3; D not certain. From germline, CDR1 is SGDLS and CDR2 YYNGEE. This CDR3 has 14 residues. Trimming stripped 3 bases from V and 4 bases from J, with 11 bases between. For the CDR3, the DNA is TGTGCCAGCAGCGCCACCCTCAGAGGAAACACCATATATTTT. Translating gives CASSATLRGNTIYF.

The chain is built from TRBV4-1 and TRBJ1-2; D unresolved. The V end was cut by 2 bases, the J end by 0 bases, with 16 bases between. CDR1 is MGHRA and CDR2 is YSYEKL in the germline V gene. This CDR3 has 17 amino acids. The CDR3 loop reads CASSQSHYIQANYGYTF. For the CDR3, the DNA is TGCGCCAGCAGCCAAAGTCATTACATCCAAGCTAACTATGGCTACACCTTC.

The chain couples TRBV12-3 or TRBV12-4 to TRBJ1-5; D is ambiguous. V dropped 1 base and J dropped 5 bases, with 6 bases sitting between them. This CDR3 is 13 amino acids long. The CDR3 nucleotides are TGTGCCAGCAGTTTAGGCGGCTATCAGCCCCAGCATTTT. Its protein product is CASSLGGYQPQHF.

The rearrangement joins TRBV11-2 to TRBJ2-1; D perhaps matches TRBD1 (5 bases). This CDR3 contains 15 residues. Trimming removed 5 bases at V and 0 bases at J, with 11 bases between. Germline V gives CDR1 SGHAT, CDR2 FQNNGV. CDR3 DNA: TGTGCCAGCAGCCCAGGGTTAGGCTCCTACAATGAGCAGTTCTTC. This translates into CASSPGLGSYNEQFF.

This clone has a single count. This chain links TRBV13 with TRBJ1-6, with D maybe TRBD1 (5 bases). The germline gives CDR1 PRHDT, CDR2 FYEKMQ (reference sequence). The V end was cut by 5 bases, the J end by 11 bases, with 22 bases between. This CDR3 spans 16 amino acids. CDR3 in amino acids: CASSLSLGGIGAPLHF. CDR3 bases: TGTGCCAGCAGCCTGAGTCTGGGGGGGATTGGAGCACCCCTCCACTTT. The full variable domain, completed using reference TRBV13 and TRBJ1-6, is AAGVIQSPRHLIKEKRETATLKCYPIPRHDTVYWYQQGPGQDPQFLISFYEKMQSDKGSIPDRFSAQQFSDYHSELNMSSLELGDSALYFCASSLSLGGIGAPLHFGNGTRLTVT.

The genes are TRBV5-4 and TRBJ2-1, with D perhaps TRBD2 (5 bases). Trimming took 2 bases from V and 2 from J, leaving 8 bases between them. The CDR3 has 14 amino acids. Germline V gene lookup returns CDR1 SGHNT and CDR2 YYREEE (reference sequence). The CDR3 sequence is CASSFEGAYNEQFF. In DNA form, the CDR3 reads TGTGCCAGCAGCTTCGAGGGAGCCTACAATGAGCAGTTCTTC.